This TCR beta chain was found in a study of neurological immune-mediated disorders. This clonotype was found a few times. The antigen remains undetermined. Study-wide results and limits: Levels of TCR clonal expansion peaked in HTLV-1-associated myelopathy and reached their lowest in multiple sclerosis, under those of healthy controls.

TCRdb re-called the 5' RACE reads with MiXCR, one entry per CDR3 protein. This table holds about 70,000 distinct CDR3 sequences, approximately 5% found once. 2 million PBMCs stored at -80 C were the source of the unsorted libraries. This receptor was obtained from a woman in her seventies with multiple sclerosis. Sequencing was done on a sample of PBMCs.

In DNA form, the CDR3 reads TGTGCCACCGGCGGGACTAGCTATCGTCCGGCCGGGGAGCTGTTTTTT. It codes for CATGGTSYRPAGELFF. This chain uses TRBV12-3 or TRBV12-4 with TRBJ2-2, with 9 bases aligning to TRBD2. J was trimmed by 6 bases and V by 10 bases; bases with no gene match: 15. The length of the CDR3 is 16 residues.